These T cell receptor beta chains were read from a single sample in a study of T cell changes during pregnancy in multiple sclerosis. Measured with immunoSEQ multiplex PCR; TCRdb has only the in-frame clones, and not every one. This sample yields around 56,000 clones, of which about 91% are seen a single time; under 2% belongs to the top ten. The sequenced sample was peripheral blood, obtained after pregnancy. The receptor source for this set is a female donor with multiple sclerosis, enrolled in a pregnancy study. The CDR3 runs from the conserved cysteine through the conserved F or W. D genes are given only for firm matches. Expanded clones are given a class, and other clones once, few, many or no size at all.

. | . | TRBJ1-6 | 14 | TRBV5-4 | TGTGCCAGCAGCTTGTGGCAGGGTAGTTCACCCCTCCACTTT | CASSLWQGSSPLHF
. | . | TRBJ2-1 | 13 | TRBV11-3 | TGTGCCAGCAGCTTAGCCGTAGCGCGAGAGCAGTTCTTC | CASSLAVAREQFF
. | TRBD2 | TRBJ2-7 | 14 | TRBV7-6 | TGTGCCAGCAGCCTCAGACTAGCGGGGGGCGAGCAGTACTTC | CASSLRLAGGEQYF
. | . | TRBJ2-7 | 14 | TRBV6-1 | TGTGCCAGCAGTGGGACAGTGTTCTCTTACGAGCAGTACTTC | CASSGTVFSYEQYF
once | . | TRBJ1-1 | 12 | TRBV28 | TGTGCCAGCACCTTCTCCGAGGAGAAAGCTTTCTTT | CASTFSEEKAFF
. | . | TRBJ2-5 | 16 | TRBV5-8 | TGTGCCAGCAGCTACGGATATGGTAGCGGAGAAGAGACCCAGTACTTC | CASSYGYGSGEETQYF
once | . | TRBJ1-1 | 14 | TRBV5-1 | TGCGCCAGCAGCTTTCAGGGGTATGGCACTGAAGCTTTCTTT | CASSFQGYGTEAFF
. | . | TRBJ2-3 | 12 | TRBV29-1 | TGCAGCGTTTCCTATACGGCAGATACGCAGTATTTT | CSVSYTADTQYF
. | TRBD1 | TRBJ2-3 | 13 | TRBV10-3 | TGTGCCATCGAAGGGGACAGGGAAGATACGCAGTATTTT | CAIEGDREDTQYF
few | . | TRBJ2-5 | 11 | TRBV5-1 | TGCGCCAGCAACTACCAAGAGACCCAGTACTTC | CASNYQETQYF
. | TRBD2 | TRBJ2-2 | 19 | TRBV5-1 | TGCGCCAGCAGCCTGCCCGGGACTAGCGGGACCTCGAACACCGGGGAGCTGTTTTTT | CASSLPGTSGTSNTGELFF
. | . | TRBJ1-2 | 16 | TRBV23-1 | TGCGCCAGCAGTCAATCAAGAGCTCCGGAGGACTATGGCTACACCTTC | CASSQSRAPEDYGYTF
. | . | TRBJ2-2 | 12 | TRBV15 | TGTGCCACCAGCACCGACACCGGGGAGCTGTTTTTT | CATSTDTGELFF
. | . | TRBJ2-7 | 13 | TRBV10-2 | TGCGCCAGCACCCTCGGGTCCCTCTACGAGCAGTACTTC | CASTLGSLYEQYF
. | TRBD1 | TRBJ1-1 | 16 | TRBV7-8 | TGTGCCAGCAGCTTAGACGTCCGGCAGGGGGGCACTGAAGCTTTCTTT | CASSLDVRQGGTEAFF
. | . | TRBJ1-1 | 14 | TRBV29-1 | TGCAGCGTTGGTGACAGTCGTGCCAGATCTGAAGCTTTCTTT | CSVGDSRARSEAFF
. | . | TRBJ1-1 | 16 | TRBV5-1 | TGCGCCAGCAGCTTTAAGGCGGGACGACTGAACACTGAAGCTTTCTTT | CASSFKAGRLNTEAFF
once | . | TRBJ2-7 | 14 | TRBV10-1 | TGCGCCAGCAGCCGACAGGTCGGCTCCTACGAGCAGTACTTC | CASSRQVGSYEQYF
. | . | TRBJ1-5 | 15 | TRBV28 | TGTGCCAGCCGCCCTGGGGGGAGCTTAAATCAGCCCCAGCATTTT | CASRPGGSLNQPQHF
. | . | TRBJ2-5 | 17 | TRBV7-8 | TGTGCCAGCACCCGCTATAGGGGGTCAGGTCGGCAAGAGACCCAGTACTTC | CASTRYRGSGRQETQYF
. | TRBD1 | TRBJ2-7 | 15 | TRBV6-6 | TGTGCCAGCAGTCCCTGGGGACAGGGTAAGGACGAGCAGTACTTC | CASSPWGQGKDEQYF
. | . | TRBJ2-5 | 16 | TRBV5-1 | TGCGCCAGCAGCGGGGCAACACTGTTCCAGGGGGAGACCCAGTACTTC | CASSGATLFQGETQYF
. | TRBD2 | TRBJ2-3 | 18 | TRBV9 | TGTGCCAGCAGCGTAGGGGCTAGCGGGGTGTCAGTCACAGATACGCAGTATTTT | CASSVGASGVSVTDTQYF
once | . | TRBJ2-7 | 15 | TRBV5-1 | TGCGCCAGCAGCTCCGCAGGGTCGCGGTCCTACGAGCAGTACTTC | CASSSAGSRSYEQYF
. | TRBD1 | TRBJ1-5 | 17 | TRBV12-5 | TGTGCTAGTGGTTTGGGGGACAGGGGGTATAGCAATCAGCCCCAGCATTTT | CASGLGDRGYSNQPQHF
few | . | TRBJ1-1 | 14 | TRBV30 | TGTGCCTGGACCCCACAGGGTTCTTACACTGAAGCTTTCTTT | CAWTPQGSYTEAFF
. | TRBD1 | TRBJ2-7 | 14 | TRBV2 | TGTGCCAGCAGTAACAGGGGAGTGGACTACGAGCAGTACTTC | CASSNRGVDYEQYF
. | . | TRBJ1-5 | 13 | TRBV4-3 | TGCGCCAGCAGCCAAGATCTAAGACAGCCCCAGCATTTT | CASSQDLRQPQHF
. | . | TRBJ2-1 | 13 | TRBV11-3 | TGTGCCAGCAGCCCCCGCTCCTACAATGAGCAGTTCTTC | CASSPRSYNEQFF
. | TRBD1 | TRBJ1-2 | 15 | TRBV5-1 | TGCGCCAGCAGCTTGTCCGGACAGGGGGCAAGTGGCTACACCTTC | CASSLSGQGASGYTF
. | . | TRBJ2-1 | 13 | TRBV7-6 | TGTGCCAGCAGCAATCGAGGGTGGCGAGGGCAGTTCTTC | CASSNRGWRGQFF
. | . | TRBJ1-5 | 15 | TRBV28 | TGTGCCAGCAGAACCCGAGGGTCCCACAATCAGCCCCAGCATTTT | CASRTRGSHNQPQHF
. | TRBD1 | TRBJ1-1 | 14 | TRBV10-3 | TGTGCCATCAGGCGACAGGGGGCAGGTACTGAAGCTTTCTTT | CAIRRQGAGTEAFF
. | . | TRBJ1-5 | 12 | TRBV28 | TGTGCCAGCAATCCCGTAAATCAGCCCCAGCATTTT | CASNPVNQPQHF
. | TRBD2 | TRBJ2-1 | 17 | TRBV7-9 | TGTGCCAGCAGCTCCTTTAGTGTAGGACTAGGGGTGGGAGAGCAGTTCTTC | CASSSFSVGLGVGEQFF
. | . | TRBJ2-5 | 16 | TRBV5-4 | TGTGCCAGCAGTCGTGCCTCGACTTTCCTCCAAGAGACCCAGTACTTC | CASSRASTFLQETQYF
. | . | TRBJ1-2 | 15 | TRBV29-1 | TGCAGCGTTGAATTGTTTGGGGCGTTGCGGTATGGCTACACCTTC | CSVELFGALRYGYTF
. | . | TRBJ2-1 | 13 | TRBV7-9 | TGTGCCAGCAGCGCGGACTTGCACTATGAGCAGTTCTTC | CASSADLHYEQFF
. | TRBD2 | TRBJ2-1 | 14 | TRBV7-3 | TGTGCCAGCAGCTCCTTAGCGGGGTCGAATGAGCAGTTCTTC | CASSSLAGSNEQFF
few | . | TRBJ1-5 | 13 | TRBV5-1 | TGCGCCAGCAGCTTGGAGCCGAATCAGCCCCAGCATTTT | CASSLEPNQPQHF